These T cell receptor beta chains were read from a single sample in a study of shared clonotypes between healthy human individuals. Clones were read by immunoSEQ multiplex PCR, and TCRdb kept only the in-frame ones, dropping some. This table has more than 1 million clones, approximately 80% appearing once. The sequencing sample was made of memory CD4+ T cells from PBMCs. Source of these receptors: a man aged 18 to 35 in good health. Some clones in this sample may be carry-over from other donors' samples. Both conserved end residues are part of each CDR3. A D gene is named only where the DNA matches it firmly. The size of a clone is reported for some rows only, either as once, few or many, or as a class for expanded clones.

j_call clone_size v_call d_call cdr3_aa cdr3_nt
TRBJ2-2 - TRBV4-2 - CASSQVGLAVNTGELFF TGTGCCAGCAGCCAAGTGGGGCTTGCAGTCAACACCGGGGAGCTGTTTTTT
TRBJ2-1 - TRBV7-9 TRBD2 CASKTSGPFSYNEQFF TGTGCCAGCAAAACTAGCGGGCCGTTCTCCTACAATGAGCAGTTCTTC
TRBJ1-4 - TRBV15 TRBD1 CATSRDRGTENEKLFF TGTGCCACCAGCAGAGATCGTGGGACAGAAAATGAAAAACTGTTTTTT
TRBJ2-1 few TRBV28 - CASSPPHGGFGFF TGTGCCAGCAGTCCCCCGCACGGGGGTTTTGGGTTCTTC
TRBJ2-7 - TRBV28 - CASRIPQDSIEQYF TGTGCCAGCAGAATCCCCCAGGATTCGATAGAGCAGTACTTC
TRBJ1-3 - TRBV6-1 TRBD1 CASSEVMQGGDTIYF TGTGCCAGCAGTGAAGTAATGCAGGGGGGAGACACCATATATTTT
TRBJ1-4 few TRBV27 - CASRPLDGSRIELFF TGTGCCAGCCGTCCTTTAGATGGGAGTCGTATAGAACTGTTTTTT
TRBJ2-5 - TRBV6-5 TRBD1 CASRTGRFQETQYF TGTGCCAGCAGGACAGGGCGTTTCCAAGAGACCCAGTACTTC
TRBJ1-5 - TRBV27 TRBD1 CASAIRGQVGQPQHF TGTGCCAGCGCGATCAGGGGGCAGGTAGGTCAGCCCCAGCATTTT
TRBJ2-1 few TRBV10-3 TRBD2 CAISGGASGRVYEQFF TGTGCCATCAGTGGGGGGGCTAGCGGGAGGGTCTATGAGCAGTTCTTC
TRBJ2-1 many TRBV6-5 - CASRISGLEVGEQFF TGTGCCAGCAGAATCTCCGGGCTAGAGGTTGGTGAGCAGTTCTTC
TRBJ2-5 - TRBV4-2 - CASSRSGNQETQYF TGTGCCAGCAGTCGGTCGGGGAACCAAGAGACCCAGTACTTC
TRBJ2-3 many TRBV18 - CASSPLKTDTQYF TGTGCCAGCTCACCACTGAAGACAGATACGCAGTATTTT
TRBJ1-5 - TRBV19 - CASSMSLASRPQHF TGTGCCAGTAGTATGAGTCTAGCGTCCCGGCCCCAGCATTTT
TRBJ2-3 - TRBV28 - CASRTRERGTDTQYF TGTGCCAGCAGGACCCGGGAACGGGGCACAGATACGCAGTATTTT
TRBJ2-1 - TRBV7-2 TRBD2 CASSLQAGLLSNEQFF TGTGCCAGCAGCCTACAAGCGGGACTACTTTCGAATGAGCAGTTCTTC
TRBJ2-1 - TRBV11-2 - CASSSYDSAYNEQFF TGTGCCAGCAGCTCATACGACAGCGCCTACAATGAGCAGTTCTTC
TRBJ2-1 - TRBV5-1 - CASSLAAALTYNEQFF TGCGCCAGCAGCTTAGCGGCAGCGCTGACCTACAATGAGCAGTTCTTC
TRBJ2-7 - TRBV5-1 - CASSPRTASYEQYF TGCGCCAGCAGCCCTAGGACGGCTTCCTACGAGCAGTACTTC
TRBJ2-4 - TRBV11-2 TRBD1 CASSAQGAADIQYF TGTGCCAGCAGCGCACAGGGGGCGGCGGACATTCAGTACTTC
TRBJ2-7 - TRBV4-3 TRBD2 CASSQDPAGGRYEQYF TGCGCCAGCAGCCAAGATCCTGCGGGAGGGCGCTACGAGCAGTACTTC
TRBJ1-1 - TRBV28 - CASSSGTTGEAFF TGTGCCAGCAGTTCCGGGACGACCGGCGAAGCTTTCTTT
TRBJ1-2 once TRBV5-5 - CASSSQGIYGYTF TGTGCCAGCAGCTCGCAGGGAATCTATGGCTACACCTTC
TRBJ1-2 - TRBV5-1 - CASSLVGGVTYGYTF TGCGCCAGCAGCTTGGTTGGAGGGGTCACCTATGGCTACACCTTC
TRBJ1-3 - TRBV6-1 - CASSEVPGNTIYF TGTGCCAGCAGTGAGGTCCCGGGAAACACCATATATTTT
TRBJ1-2 - TRBV2 - CASTMEGGANYGYTF TGTGCCAGCACCATGGAAGGGGGGGCTAACTATGGCTACACCTTC
TRBJ2-5 - TRBV7-7 - CASSLEGSSGTQYF TGTGCCAGCAGCTTAGAAGGTAGTAGCGGGACCCAGTACTTC
TRBJ2-1 once TRBV11-3 - CASSLVGPNEQFF TGTGCCAGCAGCTTAGTAGGGCCTAATGAGCAGTTCTTC
TRBJ2-1 - TRBV4-2 TRBD2 CASSQESLAGDEQFF TGTGCCAGCAGCCAAGAATCCCTAGCGGGAGATGAGCAGTTCTTC
TRBJ2-1 - TRBV9 TRBD2 CASSAGLAGVSSYNEQFF TGTGCCAGCAGCGCGGGACTAGCGGGAGTTAGCTCCTACAATGAGCAGTTCTTC
TRBJ1-4 once TRBV4-2 TRBD1 CASSQRGPGPNEKLFF TGTGCCAGCAGCCAGAGGGGGCCTGGGCCTAATGAAAAACTGTTTTTT
TRBJ1-1 - TRBV14 - CASSQIRNTEAFF TGTGCCAGCAGCCAGATTCGGAACACTGAAGCTTTCTTT
TRBJ2-2 once TRBV27 TRBD2 CASSFSSGRAGTGELFF TGTGCCAGCAGTTTCTCCAGCGGGAGGGCCGGCACCGGGGAGCTGTTTTTT
TRBJ1-1 - TRBV11-2 - CASSLAPGGDTEAFF TGTGCCAGCAGCTTAGCACCTGGGGGGGACACTGAAGCTTTCTTT
TRBJ1-5 - TRBV19 TRBD1 CASTKKRQGPQHF TGTGCCAGTACTAAGAAGCGACAGGGGCCCCAGCATTTT
TRBJ2-7 - TRBV2 - CASSRGESYEQYF TGTGCCAGCAGTAGGGGGGAGTCATACGAGCAGTACTTC
TRBJ1-2 - TRBV9 - CASSVEGRVNYGYTF TGTGCCAGCAGCGTAGAGGGCAGGGTAAACTATGGCTACACCTTC
TRBJ1-1 once TRBV28 - CASSPGARNTEAFF TGTGCCAGCAGTCCTGGGGCACGGAACACTGAAGCTTTCTTT
TRBJ2-6 - TRBV19 - CASQAGANVLTF TGTGCCAGCCAAGCTGGGGCCAACGTCCTGACTTTC
TRBJ1-6 - TRBV7-9 TRBD1 CASSATGAGNSPLHF TGTGCCAGCAGCGCGACAGGGGCCGGTAATTCACCCCTCCACTTT
TRBJ1-5 - TRBV28 - CASSLQAGNQPQHF TGTGCCAGCAGTTTACAGGCAGGGAATCAGCCCCAGCATTTT
TRBJ2-1 - TRBV7-3 - CASSLTRTGEQFF TGTGCCAGCAGCTTAACGAGAACGGGTGAGCAGTTCTTC
TRBJ1-5 - TRBV9 TRBD1 CASSEGQGDQPQHF TGTGCCAGCAGCGAAGGACAGGGCGATCAGCCCCAGCATTTT
TRBJ1-2 - TRBV6-1 - CASSDRPSYTF TGTGCCAGCAGTGATCGTCCTAGCTACACCTTC